A single sample gave rise to the 23 T cell receptor beta chains below, sequenced in a study of breast tumors, draining lymph nodes, adjacent tissues. MiXCR, applied by TCRdb to the multiplex PCR reads, yields one record per CDR3 protein. This table has 60,000 to 65,000 distinct CDR3 sequences, around three fifths appearing once. The sample taken for sequencing was breast tumor tissue. The receptors were gathered from a female donor with breast cancer. Some clones in this sample may be carry-over from other donors' samples.

This rearrangement joins TRBV12-3 or TRBV12-4 to TRBJ2-5, with 8 nucleotides matching TRBD2. The CDR3 loop spans 14 amino acids. V lost 5 bases to trimming and J lost 3 bases; unmatched junction nucleotides: 5. The CDR3 DNA sequence: TGTGCCAGCAGTCCTTTAGCGGGGAAAGAGACCCAGTACTTC. This codes for CASSPLAGKETQYF.

This clonotype was recorded a few times. The CDR3 carries no conserved terminal phenylalanine or tryptophan, so it likely arises from a read error. The chain combines TRBV30 with TRBJ2-3; tentatively, D is TRBD2 (5 bases). Germline V CDR1 and CDR2: GTSNPN, SVGIG (reference sequence). The CDR3 loop spans 14 amino acids. Trimming cost V 5 bases and J 4 bases, with 16 bases left between them. CDR3 DNA sequence: TGTGCCTGGGGTCATTCCGGGATATCAGATACGCAGTATCTT. Protein sequence: CAWGHSGISDTQYL.

On this clonotype itself: Sequence at one end of the junction differs from germline and may be a read error. This chain uses TRBV5-1 with TRBJ1-4; 9 bases align to TRBD1. Per germline, CDR1 SGHRS and CDR2 YFSETQ. The CDR3 sequence is 15 residues long. The CDR3: CASSSPGQGHEKLFF. Written as DNA, the CDR3 is TGTGCCAGCAGCTCCCCGGGACAGGGTCATGAAAAACTGTTTTTT.

This clonotype was seen ten or more times. V and J are TRBV5-1 and TRBJ2-5, with 7 bases aligning to TRBD2. Germline CDR1 and CDR2: SGHRS and YFSETQ. CDR3 length equals 16 residues. V shed 1 base and J 2 bases; nucleotides not matched to a gene: 8. CDR3 amino acids: CASSLRVWGGQETQYF. The CDR3 region has the DNA TGCGCCAGCAGCTTGAGGGTCTGGGGGGGGCAAGAGACCCAGTACTTC.

Concerning this clonotype: The junction differs from germline at one of its ends, possibly a read error. V and J are TRBV6-5 and TRBJ1-5; maybe TRBD1 (5 bases). CDR1 and CDR2 from the germline V gene are MNHEY and SVGAGI. This CDR3 comprises 13 residues. Here the CDR3 reads CASSFGQGQPQHF. The CDR3 region has the DNA TGCGCCAGCAGTTTCGGGCAGGGTCAGCCCCAGCATTTT.

This clonotype is a singleton in its sample. This rearrangement joins TRBV29-1 to TRBJ2-1; TRBD2 is a possible D gene (6 bases). V lost 3 bases and J 8 bases, leaving 14 bases between the germline ends. Germline V gives CDR1 SQVTM, CDR2 ANQGSEA. The CDR3 totals 13 residues. The CDR3 coding sequence is TGCAGCGTTGAGGTATGGGAGGAGGATGAGCAGTTCTTC. This codes for CSVEVWEEDEQFF.

The genes are TRBV2 and TRBJ2-1; 9 bases are shared with TRBD1. V lost 3 bases to trimming and J lost 10 bases; unmatched junction nucleotides: 10. Germline V gene sequence: CDR1 SNHLY, CDR2 FYNNEI. The CDR3 totals 15 residues. CDR3 nucleotides: TGTGCCAGCAGTGACCCGGACAGGGGAAATGAGGAGCAGTTCTTC. Amino acid sequence: CASSDPDRGNEEQFF.

This clonotype was counted a few times. This may be a read error, as it is one base from a much larger clone. Here the CDR3 omits its conserved ending phenylalanine or tryptophan, so a read error is the likely source. No DNA is shown, since the ends of the CDR3 on it are uncertain; the CDR3 is the one TCRdb lists. The chain has TRBV19 and TRBJ2-1; the table assigns TRBD1, which was not confirmed against the DNA. The CDR3 length equals 17 residues, ends included. The germline V gene has CDR1 LNHDA and CDR2 SQIVND (reference sequence). The CDR3 region is CASSSPAWAGAHHEQSS.

This clonotype occurred many times. The chain is built from TRBV18 and TRBJ1-5, with TRBD1 as a possible D gene (6 bases). Trimming left V 3 bases short and J 4 bases short, with 7 bases between. CDR3 size: 13 residues. Germline CDR1 is KGHSH and CDR2 is LQKENI. Here the CDR3 reads CASSPDRNQPQHF. DNA for the CDR3: TGTGCCAGCTCACCCGACAGGAATCAGCCCCAGCATTTT.

The chain combines TRBV7-3 with TRBJ2-1, with TRBD1 matching 7 bases. CDR1 is SGHTA and CDR2 is FQGTGA in the germline V gene. This CDR3 comprises 15 residues. The J segment lost 1 base and the V segment lost 3 bases, leaving 3 bases of the junction unmatched. This CDR3 reads CASSFRQGSYNEQFF. The CDR3 DNA reads TGTGCCAGCAGCTTTCGACAGGGTTCCTACAATGAGCAGTTCTTC.

The chain uses TRBV4-1 and TRBJ1-2, with D perhaps matching TRBD1 (5 bases). The CDR3 is made up of 21 amino acids. Per the germline V gene, CDR1 is MGHRA and CDR2 is YSYEKL. The V and J ends lost 1 base and 6 bases respectively, with 33 bases between them. This CDR3 reads CASSQVRGYRDPIRETDGYTF. DNA of the CDR3: TGCGCCAGCAGCCAAGTTAGGGGCTACCGGGACCCAATACGGGAGACCGATGGCTACACCTTC.

This rearrangement joins TRBV7-8 to TRBJ2-2, with D possibly being TRBD1 (6 bases). CDR1 is SGHVS, CDR2 FQNEAQ, per germline. The germline V and J ends were trimmed by 1 base and 1 base, with 7 bases remaining between them. The CDR3 consists of 15 residues. CDR3: CASSLGDMNTGELFF. DNA for the CDR3: TGTGCCAGCAGCTTAGGGGACATGAACACCGGGGAGCTGTTTTTT.

This chain connects TRBV7-9 to TRBJ2-7; TRBD1 agrees at 11 bases. The CDR3 has 16 residues. The V gene end was trimmed by 2 bases and the J gene end by 0 bases; junction bases not matched to a gene: 3. Germline CDR1 reads SEHNR; CDR2 reads FQNEAQ (reference sequence). CDR3 nucleotide sequence: TGTGCCAGCAGCTTATGGGACAGGGGGAGCTCCTACGAGCAGTACTTC. Translating it yields CASSLWDRGSSYEQYF.

This sequence joins TRBV6-1 and TRBJ1-5; D unclear. V was cut by 6 bases and J by 3 bases, with 15 bases left in between. Germline V lookup: CDR1 MNHNS, CDR2 SASEGT. CDR3 length: 15 amino acids. CDR3 sequence (DNA): TGTGCCAGCAGACCCAGCGGGTGGGCCAATCAGCCCCAGCATTTT. The encoded protein is CASRPSGWANQPQHF.

This clonotype has a count of ten or more. This sequence joins TRBV19 and TRBJ1-5, with D unresolved. V lost 3 bases and J 0 bases, leaving 12 bases between the germline ends. Germline values: CDR1 LNHDA, CDR2 SQIVND (reference sequence). The CDR3 extends over 16 amino acids. The CDR3 sequence: CASSMSAFYSNQPQHF. In DNA, the CDR3 is TGTGCCAGTAGTATGAGTGCCTTTTATAGCAATCAGCCCCAGCATTTT.

This clonotype was observed at least ten times. V usage is TRBV2 and J usage is TRBJ2-7; TRBD1 matches 7 bases. The CDR3 is 12 amino acids. Trimming removed 4 bases from V and 6 bases from J; junction bases left unmatched: 3. CDR1 and CDR2 from the germline V gene are SNHLY and FYNNEI. The CDR3 DNA sequence: TGTGCCAGCAGTGGGACAGGCGGCGAGCAGTACTTC. Encoded protein: CASSGTGGEQYF.

Concerning this clonotype: One junction end does not reproduce the germline sequence, and a read error may be involved. CDR3 region: CASSLAEGVGSEALF. CDR3 nucleotides: TGTGCCAGCAGCTTAGCGGAGGGGGTGGGGTCTGAAGCTCTCTTT. This chain connects TRBV7-2 to TRBJ1-1, with D perhaps matching TRBD1 (6 bases). Germline loops: CDR1 SGHTA, CDR2 FQGNSA. The CDR3 is 15 amino acids.

The chain recombines TRBV7-6 with TRBJ2-1, with D possibly matching TRBD2 (6 bases). Germline V lookup: CDR1 SGHVS, CDR2 FNYEAQ. This CDR3 has 15 residues. Trimming took 1 base from V and 7 from J, leaving 14 bases between them. CDR3 in DNA: TGTGCCAGCAGCTTAGTTGTGGGAGGATGGAATGAGCAGTTCTTC. Amino acids: CASSLVVGGWNEQFF.

In the case of this clonotype: One end of the junction does not line up with germline, which may come from a read error. The V gene is TRBV5-4, the J gene TRBJ2-7; a possible D gene is TRBD2 (5 bases). Looked up from germline, CDR1 is SGHNT and CDR2 is YYREEE (reference sequence). The CDR3 is 13 residues long. CDR3 in amino acids: CASSSLGGYVQYF. The CDR3 coding sequence is TGTGCCAGCAGCTCGCTAGGAGGCTACGTGCAGTACTTC. Variable domain in full (rest from reference TRBV5-4 and TRBJ2-7): ETGVTQSPTHLIKTRGQQVTLRCSSQSGHNTVSWYQQALGQGPQFIFQYYREEENGRGNFPPRFSGLQFPNYSSELNVNALELDDSALYLCASSSLGGYVQYFGPGTRLTVT.

This clonotype showed up just a few times. An end of the junction differs from the germline gene, which may be a read error. The chain uses TRBV6-2 or TRBV6-3 and TRBJ2-3; TRBD2 is a possible D gene (6 bases). This CDR3 is built from 16 residues. Germline V gene data show CDR1 as MNHEY and CDR2 as SVGEGT. CDR3: CASSHSPGEGTDTQYF. CDR3 DNA: TGTGCCAGCAGTCACTCCCCGGGGGAGGGCACAGATACGCAGTATTTT.

The rearrangement uses TRBV6-1 and TRBJ1-6; D unresolved. The CDR3 length is 15 residues. V was trimmed by 1 base and J by 7 bases, leaving 11 bases between them. The germline V gene has CDR1 MNHNS and CDR2 SASEGT. The CDR3 DNA is TGTGCCAGCAGTGAAGGATCTCCGGTGAATTCACCCCTCCACTTT. Translation: CASSEGSPVNSPLHF.

In regard to this clonotype: One end of the junction does not line up with germline, which may come from a read error. Written as DNA, the CDR3 is TGTGCCATCAGCAGAGAAAACACCGGGGAGACCCAGTACTTC. Protein product: CAISRENTGETQYF. The chain couples TRBV15 to TRBJ2-5; the D is unclear. This CDR3 is built from 14 residues. CDR1 LNHNV and CDR2 YYDKDF come from the germline V gene (reference sequence).

The chain links TRBV6-4 to TRBJ2-3, with 11 bases lining up with TRBD2. The V and J ends lost 5 bases and 11 bases, in that order; junction bases with no gene match: 9. The germline V gene has CDR1 MRHNA and CDR2 SNTAGT. The CDR3 contains 14 residues. CDR3 DNA: TGTGCCAGCAGTCCGACTAGCGGGGTTGGTGAGCAGTATTTT. Residues: CASSPTSGVGEQYF.